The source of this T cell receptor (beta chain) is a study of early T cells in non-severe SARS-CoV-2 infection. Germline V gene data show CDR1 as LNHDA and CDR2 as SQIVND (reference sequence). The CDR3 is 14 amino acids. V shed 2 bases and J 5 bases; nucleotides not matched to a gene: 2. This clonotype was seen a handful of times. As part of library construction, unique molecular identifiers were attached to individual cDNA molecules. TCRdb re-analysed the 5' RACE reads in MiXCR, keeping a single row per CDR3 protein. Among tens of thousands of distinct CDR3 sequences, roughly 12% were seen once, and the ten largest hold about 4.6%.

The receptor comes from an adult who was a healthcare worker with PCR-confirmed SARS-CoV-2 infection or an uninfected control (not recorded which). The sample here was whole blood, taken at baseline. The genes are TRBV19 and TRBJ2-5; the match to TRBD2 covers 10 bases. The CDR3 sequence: CASSIQLAGETQYF. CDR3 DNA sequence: TGTGCCAGTAGTATACAACTAGCGGGGGAGACCCAGTACTTC.